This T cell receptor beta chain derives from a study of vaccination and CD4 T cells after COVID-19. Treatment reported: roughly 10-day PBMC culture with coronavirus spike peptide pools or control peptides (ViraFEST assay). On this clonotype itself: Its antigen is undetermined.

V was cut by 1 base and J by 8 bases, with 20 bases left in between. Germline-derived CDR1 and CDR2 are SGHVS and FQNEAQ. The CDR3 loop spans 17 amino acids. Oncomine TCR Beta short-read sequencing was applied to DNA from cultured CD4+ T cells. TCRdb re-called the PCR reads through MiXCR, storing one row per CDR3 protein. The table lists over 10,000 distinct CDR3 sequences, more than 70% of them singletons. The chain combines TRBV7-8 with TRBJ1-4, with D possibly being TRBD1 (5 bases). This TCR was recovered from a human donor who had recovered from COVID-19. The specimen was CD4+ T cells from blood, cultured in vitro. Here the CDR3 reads CASSLGLMAAGGEKLFF. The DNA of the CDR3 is TGTGCCAGCAGCTTAGGCTTGATGGCGGCGGGGGGGGAAAAACTGTTTTTT. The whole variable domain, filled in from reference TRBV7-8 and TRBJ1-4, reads GAGVSQSPRYKVAKRGQDVALRCDPISGHVSLFWYQQALGQGPEFLTYFQNEAQLDKSGLPSDRFFAERPEGSVSTLKIQRTQQEDSAVYLCASSLGLMAAGGEKLFFGSGTQLSVL.